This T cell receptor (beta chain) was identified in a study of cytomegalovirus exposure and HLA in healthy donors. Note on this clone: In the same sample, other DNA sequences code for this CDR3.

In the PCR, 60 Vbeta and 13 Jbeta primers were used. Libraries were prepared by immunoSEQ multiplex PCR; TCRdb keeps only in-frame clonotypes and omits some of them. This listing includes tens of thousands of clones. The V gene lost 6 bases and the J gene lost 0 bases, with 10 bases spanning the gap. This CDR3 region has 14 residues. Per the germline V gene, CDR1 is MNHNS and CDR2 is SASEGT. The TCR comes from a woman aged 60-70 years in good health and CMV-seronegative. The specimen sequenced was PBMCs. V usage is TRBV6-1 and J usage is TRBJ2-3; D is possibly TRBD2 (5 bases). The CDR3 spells CASSRTGSTDTQYF. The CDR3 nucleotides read TGTGCCAGCAGCCGGACGGGGAGCACAGATACGCAGTATTTT.